These 18 T cell receptor beta chains came from one sample sequenced in a study of CD8 T cells in Susac syndrome. The RNA, about 0.45 to 1 ug, was put through reverse transcription using random hexamers. TCRdb re-derived calls from the immunoSEQ multiplex PCR reads in MiXCR, one entry per CDR3 protein. This repertoire shows around 160,000 distinct CDR3 sequences, just over 90% found once; its top ten account for 0.13%. Sequencing was carried out using CD4+ T cells from PBMCs. These receptors all come from a human donor in good health.

The chain carries TRBV29-1 and TRBJ1-4; 11 nucleotides align to TRBD1. The ends lost 6 bases at V and 6 bases at J; junction bases unmatched: 3. CDR1 is SQVTM and CDR2 is ANQGSEA in the germline V gene. There are 13 residues in the CDR3. This chain's CDR3 is CSVPGQGDEKLFF. DNA of the CDR3: TGCAGCGTCCCGGGACAGGGGGATGAAAAACTGTTTTTT.

The CDR3 loop is CASRDFYEQYF. The DNA for the CDR3 is TGCGCCAGCCGGGACTTCTACGAGCAGTACTTC. V and J are TRBV5-1 and TRBJ2-7; a possible D gene is TRBD2 (6 bases). Germline assignment: CDR1 SGHRS and CDR2 YFSETQ. V shed 7 bases and J shed 3 bases, with 8 bases lying between them. The CDR3 runs 11 residues.

This clonotype was picked up one time. The chain employs TRBV29-1 and TRBJ2-7; D might be TRBD2 (5 bases). The CDR3 loop spans 14 amino acids. Germline-derived CDR1 and CDR2 are SQVTM and ANQGSEA. V shed 6 bases and J shed 0 bases, with 15 bases lying between them. CDR3 residues: CSVGKYRDSYEQYF. The CDR3 DNA is TGCAGCGTGGGAAAATACCGGGACTCCTACGAGCAGTACTTC.

This clonotype has just one count. The gene calls are TRBV23-1 and TRBJ2-1; D is possibly TRBD1 (7 bases). TRBV23-1 is recorded as an ORF, its role being uncertain. V lost 2 bases and J lost 7, with 15 bases in between. This CDR3 has 15 amino acids. CDR3 loop: CASSQGPGGRNEQFF. For the CDR3, the DNA is TGCGCCAGCAGTCAAGGGCCAGGGGGGAGAAATGAGCAGTTCTTC.

This chain connects TRBV18 to TRBJ1-2; 9 bases match TRBD1. V was clipped by 6 bases and J by 6 bases; unmatched bases: 8. CDR3 size: 14 residues. Germline CDR1 KGHSH, CDR2 LQKENI. CDR3 sequence (DNA): TGTGCCAGCTCCCCCCGGGACAGGGATAATGGCTACACCTTC. Translation: CASSPRDRDNGYTF.

The chain recombines TRBV18 with TRBJ1-3; D unclear. Germline-derived CDR1 and CDR2 are KGHSH and LQKENI. CDR3 length: 16 residues. The germline V and J ends were trimmed by 2 bases and 0 bases, with 11 bases remaining between them. The CDR3 spells CASSPFDASSGNTIYF. In DNA form, the CDR3 reads TGTGCCAGCTCACCATTTGACGCTTCCTCTGGAAACACCATATATTTT.

This chain connects TRBV2 to TRBJ1-1; D is undetermined. V was cut by 6 bases and J by 1 base, with 9 bases left in between. This CDR3 has 13 amino acids. Germline V gene lookup returns CDR1 SNHLY and CDR2 FYNNEI. CDR3 nucleotides: TGTGCCAGCAGACCTGACTGGAACACTGAAGCTTTCTTT. It is translated as CASRPDWNTEAFF.

The V gene is TRBV15, the J gene TRBJ1-4; possibly TRBD1 for D (6 bases). There are 15 residues in the CDR3. V lost 4 bases and J 7 bases, leaving 16 bases between the germline ends. CDR1 and CDR2 (germline): LNHNV, YYDKDF (reference sequence). The CDR3 DNA reads TGTGCCACCAGCACGACCCGGGGGGCTGGTGAAAAACTGTTTTTT. Protein: CATSTTRGAGEKLFF.

The gene calls are TRBV5-1 and TRBJ2-7, with D tentatively TRBD2 (6 bases). Looked up from germline, CDR1 is SGHRS and CDR2 is YFSETQ. The V end lost 4 bases, the J end lost 2 bases, and 13 bases lay between the germline ends. This CDR3 has 14 amino acids. Here the CDR3 reads CASSASGVPYEQYF. In DNA, the CDR3 is TGCGCCAGCAGCGCCTCGGGGGTCCCCTACGAGCAGTACTTC.

The V and J genes are TRBV11-2 and TRBJ2-5, with 7 bases that match TRBD1. CDR1 and CDR2 (germline): SGHAT, FQNNGV. The length of the CDR3 is 16 residues. The V and J ends lost 3 bases and 1 base, in that order; junction bases with no gene match: 8. CDR3 bases: TGTGCCAGCAGCTTCCTACGGGACAGCCTCCAAGAGACCCAGTACTTC. It codes for CASSFLRDSLQETQYF.

The chain uses TRBV19 and TRBJ2-7; D ambiguous. In germline, CDR1 is LNHDA, CDR2 SQIVND (reference sequence). V was shortened by 1 base and J by 2 bases, with 9 bases between the two germline ends. The CDR3 runs to 14 residues. The CDR3 spells CASSIAAPAYEQYF. CDR3 DNA: TGTGCCAGTAGTATAGCCGCCCCTGCCTACGAGCAGTACTTC.

This chain joins TRBV9 and TRBJ1-1; D ambiguous. The CDR3 sequence is 16 residues long. Trimming left V 0 bases short and J 0 bases short, with 12 bases between. Looked up from germline, CDR1 is SGDLS and CDR2 is YYNGEE. The CDR3 nucleotides are TGTGCCAGCAGCGTAGTCCTGAACCTCATGAACACTGAAGCTTTCTTT. This codes for CASSVVLNLMNTEAFF.

The chain joins TRBV6-5 to TRBJ1-1, with D perhaps TRBD1 (5 bases). CDR1 MNHEY and CDR2 SVGAGI come from the germline V gene. V was cut by 2 bases and J by 1 base, with 14 bases left in between. The CDR3 sequence is 16 residues long. DNA of the CDR3: TGTGCCAGCAGTTACGCTCCGGGACGGGCGAACACTGAAGCTTTCTTT. Translated: CASSYAPGRANTEAFF.

V is TRBV18 and J is TRBJ2-1, with 11 nucleotides matching TRBD2. The germline V gene encodes CDR1 KGHSH and CDR2 LQKENI. This CDR3 has 16 amino acids. Trimming took 6 bases from V and 5 from J; bases not matched to a gene: 9. The CDR3 reads CASSPQLAGDNNEQFF. The CDR3 DNA reads as TGTGCCAGCTCTCCCCAACTAGCGGGGGATAACAATGAGCAGTTCTTC.

As DNA, the CDR3 is TGTGCCAGCAGTTTCGGACAGGGGTCCTACGAGCAGTACTTC. Encoded protein: CASSFGQGSYEQYF. The chain recombines TRBV6-6 with TRBJ2-7, with 9 bases fitting TRBD1. This CDR3 is built from 14 residues. The J segment lost 1 base and the V segment lost 4 bases, leaving 2 bases of the junction unmatched. Per the germline V gene, CDR1 is MNHNY and CDR2 is SVGAGI (reference sequence).

The chain is built from TRBV20-1 and TRBJ1-2; a possible D gene is TRBD1 (6 bases). In germline, CDR1 is DFQATT, CDR2 SNEGSKA (reference sequence). The V gene lost 3 bases and the J gene lost 5 bases, with 13 bases spanning the gap. The CDR3 consists of 13 residues. The CDR3 here is CSASSRGVYGYTF. The CDR3, as DNA: TGCAGTGCTAGTTCCAGGGGCGTTTATGGCTACACCTTC.

In this sample, this clonotype turned up once. The V call is TRBV5-1, the J call TRBJ1-1; tentatively, D is TRBD1 (6 bases). This CDR3 spans 14 amino acids. Germline CDR1 and CDR2: SGHRS and YFSETQ. The ends were cut back, 0 bases at V and 4 bases at J, with 10 bases in the middle. The CDR3 coding sequence is TGCGCCAGCAGCTTGGACGGGACAACCACTGAAGCTTTCTTT. Protein: CASSLDGTTTEAFF.

V is TRBV18 and J is TRBJ1-6, with D perhaps matching TRBD1 (6 bases). V lost 3 bases and J lost 7, with 13 bases in between. Germline V lookup: CDR1 KGHSH, CDR2 LQKENI. The CDR3 sequence is 15 residues long. The DNA of the CDR3 is TGTGCCAGCTCACCGGTTACAGGGCAAAATTCACCCCTCCACTTT. This gives the protein CASSPVTGQNSPLHF.